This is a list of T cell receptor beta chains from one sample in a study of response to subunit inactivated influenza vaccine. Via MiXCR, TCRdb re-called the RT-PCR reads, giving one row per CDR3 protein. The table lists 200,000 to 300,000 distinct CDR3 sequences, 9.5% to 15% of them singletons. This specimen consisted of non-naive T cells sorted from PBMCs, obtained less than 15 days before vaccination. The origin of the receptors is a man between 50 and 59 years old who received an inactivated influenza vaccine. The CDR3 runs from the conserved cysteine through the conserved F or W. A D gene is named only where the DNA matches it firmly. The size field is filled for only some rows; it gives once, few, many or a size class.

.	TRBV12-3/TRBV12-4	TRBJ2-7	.	TGTGCCAGCAGTTTAAGGGACGACTACGAGCAGTACTTC	CASSLRDDYEQYF
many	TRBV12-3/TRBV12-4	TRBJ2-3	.	TGTGCCAGCAGTTCACCGGGACTCCTGCAGTATTTT	CASSSPGLLQYF
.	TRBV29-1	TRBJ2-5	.	TGCAGCGTTGACAGAGCCGGCAGAAGGGCAGAGACCCAGTACTTC	CSVDRAGRRAETQYF
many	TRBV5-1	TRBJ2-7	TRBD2	TGCGCCAGCAGCTTGGGAGGGGGACTAGCGGCTAGCTCCTACGAGCAGTACTTC	CASSLGGGLAASSYEQYF
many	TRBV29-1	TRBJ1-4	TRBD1	TGCAGCGTCTCGGACAGGCCCGGTGAAAAACTGTTTTTT	CSVSDRPGEKLFF
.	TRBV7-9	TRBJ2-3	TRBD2	TGTGCCAGCGAACTAGCGGGAGTATCGGACACGCAGTATTTT	CASELAGVSDTQYF
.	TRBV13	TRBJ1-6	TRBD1	TGTGCCAGCAGCTTGAGGACAGGGAACTATAATTCACCCCTCCACTTT	CASSLRTGNYNSPLHF
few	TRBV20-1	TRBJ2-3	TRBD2	TGCAGTGCTAACGGACTAGCGGAAAGCACAGATACGCAGTATTTT	CSANGLAESTDTQYF
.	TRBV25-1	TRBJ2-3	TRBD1	TGTGCCAGCAGTGAATTTGGTGGGACAGCCCCAGATACGCAGTATTTT	CASSEFGGTAPDTQYF
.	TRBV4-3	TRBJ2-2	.	TGCGCCAGCAGCCAAGATCCGACAGCGAACACCGGGGAGCTGTTTTTT	CASSQDPTANTGELFF
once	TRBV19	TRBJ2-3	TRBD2	TGTGCCAGTATGGCTAGCGGGCTGGGAGATACGCAGTATTTT	CASMASGLGDTQYF
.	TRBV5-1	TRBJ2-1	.	TGCGCCAGCAGCTTGTCTTACTACATCTACAATGAGCAGTTCTTC	CASSLSYYIYNEQFF
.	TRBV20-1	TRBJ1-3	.	TGCAGTGCTATACACAACTCTGGAAACACCATATATTTT	CSAIHNSGNTIYF
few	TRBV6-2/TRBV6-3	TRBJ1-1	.	TGTGCCAGCAGTCCGGCCACCCCTGAAGCTTTCTTT	CASSPATPEAFF
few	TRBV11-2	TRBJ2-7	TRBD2	TGTGCCAGCAGCCTACGGCGGACTAGCGGCTACGAGCAGTACTTC	CASSLRRTSGYEQYF
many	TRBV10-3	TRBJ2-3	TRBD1	TGTGCCATCAGCCCGGGACAGGGCGTAGATACGCAGTATTTT	CAISPGQGVDTQYF
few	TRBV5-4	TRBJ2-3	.	TGTGCCAGCAGCGCCGTCGGGGGAGGCACAGATACGCAGTATTTT	CASSAVGGGTDTQYF
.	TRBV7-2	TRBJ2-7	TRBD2	TGTGCCAGCAGCCCGGGACTAGCGTCCCCTCCCTACGAGCAGTACTTC	CASSPGLASPPYEQYF
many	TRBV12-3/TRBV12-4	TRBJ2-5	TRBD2	TGTGCCAGCAGTCCCGGGCGGGGGGTCGGGAAGACCCAGTACTTC	CASSPGRGVGKTQYF
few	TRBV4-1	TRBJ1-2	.	TGCGCCAGCAGCCAAGATGGGTATGGCTACACCTTC	CASSQDGYGYTF
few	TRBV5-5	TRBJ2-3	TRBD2	TGTGCCAGCAGCGCAGGGACTAGCGGGGGGGCCAGGCAAGATACGCAGTATTTT	CASSAGTSGGARQDTQYF
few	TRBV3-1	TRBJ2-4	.	TGTGCCAGCAGCTTACCGGGACCGAAATTAGCCAAAAACATTCAGTACTTC	CASSLPGPKLAKNIQYF